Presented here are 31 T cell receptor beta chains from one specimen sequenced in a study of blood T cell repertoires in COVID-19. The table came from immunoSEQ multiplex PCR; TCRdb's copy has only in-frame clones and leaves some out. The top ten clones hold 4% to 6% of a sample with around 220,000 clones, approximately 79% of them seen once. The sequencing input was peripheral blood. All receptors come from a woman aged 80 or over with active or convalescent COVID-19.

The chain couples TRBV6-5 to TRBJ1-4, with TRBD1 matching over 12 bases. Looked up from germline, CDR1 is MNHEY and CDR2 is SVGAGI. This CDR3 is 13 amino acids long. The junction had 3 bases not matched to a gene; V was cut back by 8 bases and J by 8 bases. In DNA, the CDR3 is TGTGCCAGCGGGACAGGGGGCTGGGAAAAACTGTTTTTT. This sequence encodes CASGTGGWEKLFF.

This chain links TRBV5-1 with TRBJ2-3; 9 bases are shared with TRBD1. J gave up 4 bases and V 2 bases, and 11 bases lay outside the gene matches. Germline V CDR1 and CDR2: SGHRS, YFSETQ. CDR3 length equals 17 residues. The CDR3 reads CASSFRKTGGNSDTQYF. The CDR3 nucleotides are TGCGCCAGCAGCTTCCGTAAGACAGGGGGTAACTCAGATACGCAGTATTTT.

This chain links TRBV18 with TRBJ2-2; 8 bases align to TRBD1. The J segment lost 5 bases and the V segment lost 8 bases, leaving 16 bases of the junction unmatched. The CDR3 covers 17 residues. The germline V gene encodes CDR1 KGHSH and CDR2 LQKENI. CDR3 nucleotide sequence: TGTGCCAGCGCTAAAAGAACGGGACAGGCCGGGACCGGGGAGCTGTTTTTT. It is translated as CASAKRTGQAGTGELFF.

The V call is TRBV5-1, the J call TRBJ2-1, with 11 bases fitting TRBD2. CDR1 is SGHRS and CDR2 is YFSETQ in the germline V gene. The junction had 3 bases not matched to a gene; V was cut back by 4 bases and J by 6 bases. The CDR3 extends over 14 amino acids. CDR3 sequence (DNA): TGCGCCAGCAGCCTACTAGCGGGGGCCAATGAGCAGTTCTTC. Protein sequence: CASSLLAGANEQFF.

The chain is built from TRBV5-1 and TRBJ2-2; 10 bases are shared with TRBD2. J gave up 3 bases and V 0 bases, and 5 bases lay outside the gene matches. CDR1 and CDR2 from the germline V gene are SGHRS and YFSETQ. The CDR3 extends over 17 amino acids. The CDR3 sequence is CASSLASGGTDTGELFF. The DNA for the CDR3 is TGCGCCAGCAGCTTGGCTAGCGGGGGTACGGACACCGGGGAGCTGTTTTTT.

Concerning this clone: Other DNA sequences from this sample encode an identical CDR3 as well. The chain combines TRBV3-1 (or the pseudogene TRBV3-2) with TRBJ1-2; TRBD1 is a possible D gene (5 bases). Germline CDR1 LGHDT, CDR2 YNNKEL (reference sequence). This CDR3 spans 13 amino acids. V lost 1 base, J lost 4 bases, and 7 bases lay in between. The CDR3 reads CASSQGQPYGYTF. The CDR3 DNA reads TGTGCCAGCAGCCAAGGACAGCCCTATGGCTACACCTTC.

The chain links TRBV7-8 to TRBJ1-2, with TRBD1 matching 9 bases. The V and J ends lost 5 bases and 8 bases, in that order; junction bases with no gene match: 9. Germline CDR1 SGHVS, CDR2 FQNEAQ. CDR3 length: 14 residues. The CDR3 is CASSLGTGFRGYTF. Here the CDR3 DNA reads TGTGCCAGCAGCCTTGGGACAGGGTTTAGGGGCTACACCTTC. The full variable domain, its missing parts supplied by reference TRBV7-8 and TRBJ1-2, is GAGVSQSPRYKVAKRGQDVALRCDPISGHVSLFWYQQALGQGPEFLTYFQNEAQLDKSGLPSDRFFAERPEGSVSTLKIQRTQQEDSAVYLCASSLGTGFRGYTFGSGTRLTVV.

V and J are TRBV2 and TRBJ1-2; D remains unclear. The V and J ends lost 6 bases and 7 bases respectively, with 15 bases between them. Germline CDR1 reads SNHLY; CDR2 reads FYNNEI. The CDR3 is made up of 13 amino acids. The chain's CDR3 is CASRSELIGGYTF. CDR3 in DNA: TGTGCCAGCAGATCGGAGCTAATCGGTGGCTACACCTTC.

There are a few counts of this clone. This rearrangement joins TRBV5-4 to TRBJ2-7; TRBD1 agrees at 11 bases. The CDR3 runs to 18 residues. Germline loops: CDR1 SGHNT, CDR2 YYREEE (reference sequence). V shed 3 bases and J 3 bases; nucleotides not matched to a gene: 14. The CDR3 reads CASSYRTGGALLFYEQYF. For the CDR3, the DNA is TGTGCCAGCAGCTACAGGACAGGGGGCGCCCTACTTTTCTACGAGCAGTACTTC. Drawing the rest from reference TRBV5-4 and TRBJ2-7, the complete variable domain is ETGVTQSPTHLIKTRGQQVTLRCSSQSGHNTVSWYQQALGQGPQFIFQYYREEENGRGNFPPRFSGLQFPNYSSELNVNALELDDSALYLCASSYRTGGALLFYEQYFGPGTRLTVT.

The CDR3 DNA reads TGTGCCAGCAGAGCTAGCGGGAGTGCGGCAGATACGCAGTATTTT. As protein: CASRASGSAADTQYF. The chain combines TRBV2 with TRBJ2-3; 10 nucleotides line up with TRBD2. This CDR3 contains 15 residues. In germline, CDR1 is SNHLY, CDR2 FYNNEI. J gave up 4 bases and V 6 bases, and 7 bases lay outside the gene matches.

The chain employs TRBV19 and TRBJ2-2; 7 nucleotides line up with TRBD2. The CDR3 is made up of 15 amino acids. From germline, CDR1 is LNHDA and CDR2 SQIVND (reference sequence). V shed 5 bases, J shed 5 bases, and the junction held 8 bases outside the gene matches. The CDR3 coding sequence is TGTGCCAGTAGTTTGACTAGCCTCCCTACCGGGGAGCTGTTTTTT. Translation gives CASSLTSLPTGELFF. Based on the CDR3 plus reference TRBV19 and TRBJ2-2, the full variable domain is DGGITQSPKYLFRKEGQNVTLSCEQNLNHDAMYWYRQDPGQGLRLIYYSQIVNDFQKGDIAEGYSVSREKKESFPLTVTSAQKNPTAFYLCASSLTSLPTGELFFGEGSRLTVL.

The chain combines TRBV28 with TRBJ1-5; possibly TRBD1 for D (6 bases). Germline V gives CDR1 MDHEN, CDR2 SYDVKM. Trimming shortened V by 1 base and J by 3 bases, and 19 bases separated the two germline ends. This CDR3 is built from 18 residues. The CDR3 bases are TGTGCCAGCAGTTTATCTATTTACGGGACAAAGTCCAATCAGCCCCAGCATTTT. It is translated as CASSLSIYGTKSNQPQHF.

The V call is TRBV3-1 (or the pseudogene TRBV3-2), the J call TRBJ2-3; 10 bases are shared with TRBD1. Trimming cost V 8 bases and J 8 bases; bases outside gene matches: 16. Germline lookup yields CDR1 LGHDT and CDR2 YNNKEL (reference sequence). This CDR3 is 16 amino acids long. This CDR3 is CASRDRGKRSDPTQYF. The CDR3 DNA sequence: TGTGCCAGCCGGGACAGGGGCAAACGATCCGATCCTACGCAGTATTTT.

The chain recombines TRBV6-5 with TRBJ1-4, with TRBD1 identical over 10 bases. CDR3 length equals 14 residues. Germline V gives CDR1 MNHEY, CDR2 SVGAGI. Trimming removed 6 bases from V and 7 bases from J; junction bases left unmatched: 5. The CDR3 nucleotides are TGTGCCAGCAGGACGGGACAGGGGATTGAAAAACTGTTTTTT. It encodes CASRTGQGIEKLFF.

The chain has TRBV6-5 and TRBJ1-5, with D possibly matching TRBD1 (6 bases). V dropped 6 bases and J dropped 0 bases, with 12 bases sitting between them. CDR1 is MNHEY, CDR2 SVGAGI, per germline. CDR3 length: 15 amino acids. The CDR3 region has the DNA TGTGCCAGCAGCCTTCAGGGGAATAGCAATCAGCCCCAGCATTTT. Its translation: CASSLQGNSNQPQHF.

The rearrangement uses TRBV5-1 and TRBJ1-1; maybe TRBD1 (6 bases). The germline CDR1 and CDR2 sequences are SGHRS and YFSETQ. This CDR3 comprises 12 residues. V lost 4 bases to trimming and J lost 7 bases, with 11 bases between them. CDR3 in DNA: TGCGCCAGCAGCAGGCAACAGGGTGAAGCTTTCTTT. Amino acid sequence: CASSRQQGEAFF. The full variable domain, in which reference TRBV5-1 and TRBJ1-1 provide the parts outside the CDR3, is KAGVTQTPRYLIKTRGQQVTLSCSPISGHRSVSWYQQTPGQGLQFLFEYFSETQRNKGNFPGRFSGRQFSNSRSEMNVSTLELGDSALYLCASSRQQGEAFFGQGTRLTVV.

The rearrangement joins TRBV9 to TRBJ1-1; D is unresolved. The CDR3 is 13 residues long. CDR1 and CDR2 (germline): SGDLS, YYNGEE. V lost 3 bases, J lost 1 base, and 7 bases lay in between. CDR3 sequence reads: CASSGRGNTEAFF. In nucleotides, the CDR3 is TGTGCCAGCAGCGGGAGAGGGAACACTGAAGCTTTCTTT.

The CDR3 DNA follows: TGTGCCAGCAGTGATGGGGGGGCGGTAGCTTTCTTT. Translation gives CASSDGGAVAFF. This rearrangement joins TRBV6-1 to TRBJ1-1, with D perhaps TRBD1 (6 bases). V was clipped by 3 bases and J by 10 bases, with 12 bases between them. CDR1 and CDR2 from the germline V gene are MNHNS and SASEGT. The CDR3 sequence is 12 residues long.

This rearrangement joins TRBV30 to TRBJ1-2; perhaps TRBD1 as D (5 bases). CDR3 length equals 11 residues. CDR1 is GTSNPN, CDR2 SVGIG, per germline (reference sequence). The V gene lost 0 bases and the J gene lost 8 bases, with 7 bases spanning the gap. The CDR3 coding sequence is TGTGCCTGGAGTGTAGGGGTAGGCTACACCTTC. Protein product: CAWSVGVGYTF.

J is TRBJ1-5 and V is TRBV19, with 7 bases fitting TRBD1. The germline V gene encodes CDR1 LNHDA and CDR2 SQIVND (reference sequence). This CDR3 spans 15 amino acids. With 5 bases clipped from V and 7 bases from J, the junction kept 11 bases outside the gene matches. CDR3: CASSDSGGGGQPQHF. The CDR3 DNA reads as TGTGCCAGTAGTGACTCAGGGGGAGGAGGACAGCCCCAGCATTTT. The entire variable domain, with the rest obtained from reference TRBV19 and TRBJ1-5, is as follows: DGGITQSPKYLFRKEGQNVTLSCEQNLNHDAMYWYRQDPGQGLRLIYYSQIVNDFQKGDIAEGYSVSREKKESFPLTVTSAQKNPTAFYLCASSDSGGGGQPQHFGDGTRLSIL.

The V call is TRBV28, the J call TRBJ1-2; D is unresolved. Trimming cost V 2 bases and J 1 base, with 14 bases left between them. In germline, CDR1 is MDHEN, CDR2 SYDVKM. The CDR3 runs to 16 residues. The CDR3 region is CASSLMYRANNYGYTF. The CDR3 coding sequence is TGTGCCAGCAGTTTAATGTACAGAGCTAATAACTATGGCTACACCTTC.

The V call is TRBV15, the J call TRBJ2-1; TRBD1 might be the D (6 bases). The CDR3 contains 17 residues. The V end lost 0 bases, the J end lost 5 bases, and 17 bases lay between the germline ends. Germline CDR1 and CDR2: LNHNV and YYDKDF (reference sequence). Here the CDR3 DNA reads TGTGCCACCAGCAGAGATTCCCGGTCGGGACAACACAATGAGCAGTTCTTC. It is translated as CATSRDSRSGQHNEQFF.

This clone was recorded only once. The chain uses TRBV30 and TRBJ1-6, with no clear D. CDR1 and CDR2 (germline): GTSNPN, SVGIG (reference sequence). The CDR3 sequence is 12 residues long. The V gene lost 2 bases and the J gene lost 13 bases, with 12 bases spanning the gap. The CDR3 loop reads CAWSPSLVPLHF. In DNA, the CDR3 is TGTGCCTGGAGTCCTTCCCTCGTTCCCCTCCACTTT.

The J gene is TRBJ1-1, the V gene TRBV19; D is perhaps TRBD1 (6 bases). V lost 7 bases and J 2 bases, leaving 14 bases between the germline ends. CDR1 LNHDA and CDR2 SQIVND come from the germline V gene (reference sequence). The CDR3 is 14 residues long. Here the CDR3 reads CASTLDRSNTEAFF. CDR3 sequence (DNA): TGTGCCAGTACTCTCGACAGGTCTAACACTGAAGCTTTCTTT.

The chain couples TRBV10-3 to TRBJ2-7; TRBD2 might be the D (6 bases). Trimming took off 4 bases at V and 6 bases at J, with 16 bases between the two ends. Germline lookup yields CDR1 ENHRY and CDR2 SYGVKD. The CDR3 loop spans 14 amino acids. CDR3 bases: TGTGCCATCAGTGGACCGGTGGGACTCATCGAGCAGTACTTC. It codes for CAISGPVGLIEQYF.

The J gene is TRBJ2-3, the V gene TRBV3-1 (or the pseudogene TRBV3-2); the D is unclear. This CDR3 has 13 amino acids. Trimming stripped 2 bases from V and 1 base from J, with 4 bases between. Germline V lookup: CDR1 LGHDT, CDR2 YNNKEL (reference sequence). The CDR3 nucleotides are TGTGCCAGCAGCCAACCAGGCACAGATACGCAGTATTTT. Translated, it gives CASSQPGTDTQYF.

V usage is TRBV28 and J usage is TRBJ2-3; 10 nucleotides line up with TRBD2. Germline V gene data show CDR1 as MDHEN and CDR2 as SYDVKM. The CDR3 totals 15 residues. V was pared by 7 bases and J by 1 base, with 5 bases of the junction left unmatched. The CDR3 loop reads CASTTGLAGTDTQYF. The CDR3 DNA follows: TGTGCCAGCACGACTGGACTAGCGGGCACAGATACGCAGTATTTT.

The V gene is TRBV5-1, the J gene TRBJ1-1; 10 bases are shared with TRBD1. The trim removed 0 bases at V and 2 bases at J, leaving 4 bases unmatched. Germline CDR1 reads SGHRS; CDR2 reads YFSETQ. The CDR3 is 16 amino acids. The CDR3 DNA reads TGCGCCAGCAGCTTGGCAGGGACAGGGGTAAACACTGAAGCTTTCTTT. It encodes CASSLAGTGVNTEAFF.

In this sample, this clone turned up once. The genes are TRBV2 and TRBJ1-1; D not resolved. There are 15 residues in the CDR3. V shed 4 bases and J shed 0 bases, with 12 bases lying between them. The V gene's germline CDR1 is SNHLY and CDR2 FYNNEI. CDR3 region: CASSVSLSLNTEAFF. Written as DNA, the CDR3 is TGTGCCAGCAGTGTTTCGCTGAGTCTGAACACTGAAGCTTTCTTT.

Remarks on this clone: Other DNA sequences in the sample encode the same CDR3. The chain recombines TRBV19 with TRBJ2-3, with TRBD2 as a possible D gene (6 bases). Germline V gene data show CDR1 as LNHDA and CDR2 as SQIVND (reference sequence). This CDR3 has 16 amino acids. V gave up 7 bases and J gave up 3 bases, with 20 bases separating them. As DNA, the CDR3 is TGTGCCAGTACCCCTCGGGCTAGTGGGAGGACAGATACGCAGTATTTT. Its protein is CASTPRASGRTDTQYF.

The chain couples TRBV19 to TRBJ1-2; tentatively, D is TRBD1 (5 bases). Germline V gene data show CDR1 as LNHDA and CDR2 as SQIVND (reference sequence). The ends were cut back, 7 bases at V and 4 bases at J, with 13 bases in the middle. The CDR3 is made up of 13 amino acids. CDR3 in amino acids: CASKDPGPYGYTF. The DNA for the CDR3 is TGTGCCAGTAAAGATCCAGGGCCCTATGGCTACACCTTC.